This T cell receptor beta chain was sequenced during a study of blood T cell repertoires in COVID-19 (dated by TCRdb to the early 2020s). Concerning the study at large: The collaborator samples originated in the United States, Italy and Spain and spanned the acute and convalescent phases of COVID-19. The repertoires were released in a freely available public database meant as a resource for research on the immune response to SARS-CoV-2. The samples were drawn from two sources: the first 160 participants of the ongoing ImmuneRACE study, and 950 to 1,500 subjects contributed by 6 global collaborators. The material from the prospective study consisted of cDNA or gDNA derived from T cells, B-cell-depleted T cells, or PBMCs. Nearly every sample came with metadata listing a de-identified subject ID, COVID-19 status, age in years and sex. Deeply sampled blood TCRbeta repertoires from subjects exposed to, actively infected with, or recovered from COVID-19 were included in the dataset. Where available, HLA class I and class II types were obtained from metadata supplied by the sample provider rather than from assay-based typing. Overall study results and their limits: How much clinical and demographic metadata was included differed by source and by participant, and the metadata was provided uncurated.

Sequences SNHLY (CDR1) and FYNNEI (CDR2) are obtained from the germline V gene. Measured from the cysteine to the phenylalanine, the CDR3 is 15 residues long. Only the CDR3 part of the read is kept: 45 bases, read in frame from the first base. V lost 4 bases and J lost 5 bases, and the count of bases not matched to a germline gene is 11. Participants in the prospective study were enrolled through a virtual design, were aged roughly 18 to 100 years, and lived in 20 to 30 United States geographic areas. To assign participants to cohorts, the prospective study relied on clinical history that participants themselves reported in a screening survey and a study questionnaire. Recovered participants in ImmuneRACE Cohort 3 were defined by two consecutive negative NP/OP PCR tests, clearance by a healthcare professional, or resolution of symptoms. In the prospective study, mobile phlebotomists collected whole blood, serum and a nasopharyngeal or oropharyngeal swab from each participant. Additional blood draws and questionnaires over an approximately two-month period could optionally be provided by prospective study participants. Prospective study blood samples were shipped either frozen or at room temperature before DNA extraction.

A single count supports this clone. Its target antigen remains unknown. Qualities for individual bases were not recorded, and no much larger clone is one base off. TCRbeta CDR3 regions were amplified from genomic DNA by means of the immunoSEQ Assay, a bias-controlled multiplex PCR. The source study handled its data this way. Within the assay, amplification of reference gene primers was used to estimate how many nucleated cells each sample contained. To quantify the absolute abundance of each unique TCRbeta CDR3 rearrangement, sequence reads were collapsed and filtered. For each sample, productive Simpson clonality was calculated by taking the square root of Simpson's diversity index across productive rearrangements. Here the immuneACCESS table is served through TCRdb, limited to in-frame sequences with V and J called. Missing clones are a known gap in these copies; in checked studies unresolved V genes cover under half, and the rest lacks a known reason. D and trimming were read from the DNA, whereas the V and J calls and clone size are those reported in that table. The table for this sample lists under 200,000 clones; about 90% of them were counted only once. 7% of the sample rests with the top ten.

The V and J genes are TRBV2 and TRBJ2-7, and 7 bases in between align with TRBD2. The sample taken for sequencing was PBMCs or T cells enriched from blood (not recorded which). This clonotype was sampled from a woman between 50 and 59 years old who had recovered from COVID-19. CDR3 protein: CASSVLGGGRDEQYF. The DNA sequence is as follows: TGTGCCAGCAGTGTGTTGGGGGGAGGGCGCGACGAGCAGTACTTC.